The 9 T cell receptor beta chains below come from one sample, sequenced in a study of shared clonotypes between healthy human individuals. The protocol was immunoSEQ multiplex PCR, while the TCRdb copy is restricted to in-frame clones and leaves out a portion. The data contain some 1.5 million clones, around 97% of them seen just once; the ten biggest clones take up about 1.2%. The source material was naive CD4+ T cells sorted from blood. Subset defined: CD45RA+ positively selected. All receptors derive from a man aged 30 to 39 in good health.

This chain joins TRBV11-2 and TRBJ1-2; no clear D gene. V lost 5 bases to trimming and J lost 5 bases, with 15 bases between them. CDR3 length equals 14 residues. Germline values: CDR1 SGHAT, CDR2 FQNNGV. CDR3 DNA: TGTGCCAGCAGCCCTTTGAGGCCCGAGTATGGCTACACCTTC. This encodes CASSPLRPEYGYTF. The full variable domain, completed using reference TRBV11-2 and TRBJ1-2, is EAGVAQSPRYKIIEKRQSVAFWCNPISGHATLYWYQQILGQGPKLLIQFQNNGVVDDSQLPKDRFSAERLKGVDSTLKIQPAKLEDSAVYLCASSPLRPEYGYTFGSGTRLTVV.

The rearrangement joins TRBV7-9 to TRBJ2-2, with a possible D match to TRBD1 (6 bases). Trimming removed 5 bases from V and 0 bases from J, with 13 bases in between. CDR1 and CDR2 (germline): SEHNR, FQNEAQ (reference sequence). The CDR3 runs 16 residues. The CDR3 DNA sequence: TGTGCCAGCAGCCGGACCGGGACAACGAACACCGGGGAGCTGTTTTTT. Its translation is CASSRTGTTNTGELFF.

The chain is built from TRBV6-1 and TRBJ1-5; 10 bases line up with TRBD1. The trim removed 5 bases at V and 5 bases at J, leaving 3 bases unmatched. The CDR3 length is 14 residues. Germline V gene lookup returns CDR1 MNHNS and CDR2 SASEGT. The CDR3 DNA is TGTGCCAGCAGTTTGGGACAGGGGTATCAGCCCCAGCATTTT. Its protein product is CASSLGQGYQPQHF.

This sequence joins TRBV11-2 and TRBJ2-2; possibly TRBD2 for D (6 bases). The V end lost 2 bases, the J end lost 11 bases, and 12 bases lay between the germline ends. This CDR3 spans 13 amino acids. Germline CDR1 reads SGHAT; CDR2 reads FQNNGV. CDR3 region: CASSLMTSRELFF. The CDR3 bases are TGTGCCAGCAGCTTAATGACTAGTCGAGAGCTGTTTTTT.

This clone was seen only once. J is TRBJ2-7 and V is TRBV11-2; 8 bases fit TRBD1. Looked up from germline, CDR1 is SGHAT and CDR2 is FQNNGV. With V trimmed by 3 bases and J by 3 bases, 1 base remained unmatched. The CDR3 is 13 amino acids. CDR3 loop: CASSFDRGYEQYF. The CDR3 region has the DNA TGTGCCAGCAGCTTCGACAGGGGCTACGAGCAGTACTTC.

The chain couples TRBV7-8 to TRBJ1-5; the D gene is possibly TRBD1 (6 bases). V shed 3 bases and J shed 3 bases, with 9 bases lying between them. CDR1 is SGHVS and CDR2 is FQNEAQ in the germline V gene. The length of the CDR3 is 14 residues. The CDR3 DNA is TGTGCCAGCAGCTTGGACAGCTTCAATCAGCCCCAGCATTTT. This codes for CASSLDSFNQPQHF. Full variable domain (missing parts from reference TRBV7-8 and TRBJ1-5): GAGVSQSPRYKVAKRGQDVALRCDPISGHVSLFWYQQALGQGPEFLTYFQNEAQLDKSGLPSDRFFAERPEGSVSTLKIQRTQQEDSAVYLCASSLDSFNQPQHFGDGTRLSIL.

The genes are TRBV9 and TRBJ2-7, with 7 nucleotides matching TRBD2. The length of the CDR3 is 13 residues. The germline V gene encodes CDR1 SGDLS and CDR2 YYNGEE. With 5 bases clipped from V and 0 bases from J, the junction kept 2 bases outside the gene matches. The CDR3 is CASSLADSYEQYF. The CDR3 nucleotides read TGTGCCAGCAGTCTAGCGGACTCCTACGAGCAGTACTTC.

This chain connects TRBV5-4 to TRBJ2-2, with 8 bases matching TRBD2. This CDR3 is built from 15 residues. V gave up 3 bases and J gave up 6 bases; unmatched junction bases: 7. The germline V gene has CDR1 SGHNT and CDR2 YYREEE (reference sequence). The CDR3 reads CASSSTSGIAGELFF. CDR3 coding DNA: TGTGCCAGCAGCTCAACTAGCGGAATTGCCGGGGAGCTGTTTTTT.

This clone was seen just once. This CDR3 is CASSQDTHPTSYEQYF. DNA for the CDR3: TGCGCCAGCAGCCAAGATACCCATCCCACCTCCTACGAGCAGTACTTC. The chain joins TRBV4-1 to TRBJ2-7; no definite D call. The CDR3 sequence is 16 residues long. V lost 0 bases and J lost 0, with 12 bases in between. Germline assignment: CDR1 MGHRA and CDR2 YSYEKL.